This T cell receptor beta chain was profiled in a study of molecular identifiers for immune sequencing clone quantification. This clonotype was observed at least ten times. The CDR3 runs 15 residues. V lost 0 bases and J lost 1, with 9 bases in between. Germline V gives CDR1 LGHDT, CDR2 YNNKEL (reference sequence). TCRdb ran MiXCR on the PCR reads and lists one entry per CDR3 protein. Of about 640,000 distinct CDR3 sequences listed, 15% to 20% are singletons. Sequences were obtained from naive CD8+ T cells from blood, with Jurkat cell RNA spiked in. The subset was: FACS-sorted CD8+CD4-CCR7+CD45RA+ naive T cells. This clonotype originated in a human donor in good health. Some libraries in this study had Jurkat cell RNA spiked in. J is TRBJ2-5 and V is TRBV3-1, with TRBD2 as a possible D gene (6 bases). The CDR3 DNA follows: TGTGCCAGCAGCCAAGACTCCGGGAGCCAAGAGACCCAGTACTTC. Its protein product is CASSQDSGSQETQYF.